This entry lists 26 T cell receptor beta chains sequenced from one sample in a study of shared clonotypes between healthy human individuals. Measured with immunoSEQ multiplex PCR; TCRdb has only the in-frame clones, and not every one. The table records about 2.4 million clones, roughly 93% of them present only once. Sequenced sample: naive CD4+ T cells from PBMCs. Subset given: CD45RA+ positively selected. Receptors were obtained from a man younger than 35 in good health. Some clones in this sample may be carry-over from other donors' samples.

The genes are TRBV2 and TRBJ2-1, with a tentative D call TRBD2 (5 bases). The CDR3 covers 11 residues. V gave up 6 bases and J gave up 11 bases, with 11 bases separating them. Germline CDR1 SNHLY, CDR2 FYNNEI. For the CDR3, the DNA is TGTGCCAGCAGGACACTAGGACAGCAGTTCTTC. Protein: CASRTLGQQFF. The full variable domain, rest sourced from reference TRBV2 and TRBJ2-1, is EPEVTQTPSHQVTQMGQEVILRCVPISNHLYFYWYRQILGQKVEFLVSFYNNEISEKSEIFDDQFSVERPDGSNFTLKIRSTKLEDSAMYFCASRTLGQQFFGPGTRLTVL.

About this clone itself: The sample contains more than one DNA sequence encoding this CDR3. The chain uses TRBV5-1 and TRBJ2-3, with D uncertain. CDR3 length: 14 amino acids. Trimming took 4 bases from V and 2 from J, leaving 11 bases between them. Germline lookup yields CDR1 SGHRS and CDR2 YFSETQ. This CDR3 is CASSPGAPTDTQYF. The CDR3 DNA sequence: TGCGCCAGCAGCCCTGGCGCCCCCACAGATACGCAGTATTTT.

V is TRBV5-5 and J is TRBJ1-1, with a tentative D call TRBD1 (6 bases). Trimming left V 0 bases short and J 5 bases short, with 14 bases between. In germline, CDR1 is SGHKS, CDR2 YYEKEE (reference sequence). The CDR3 runs to 15 residues. CDR3 nucleotides: TGTGCCAGCAGCTTGGCTGGGTTTACAGGGACTGAAGCTTTCTTT. Its protein is CASSLAGFTGTEAFF.

The sample holds a few counts of this clone. The V call is TRBV28, the J call TRBJ2-3; D ambiguous. The CDR3 is 12 residues long. Germline assignment: CDR1 MDHEN and CDR2 SYDVKM. Trimming stripped 6 bases from V and 2 bases from J, with 6 bases between. The CDR3 sequence is CASSPATDTQYF. The CDR3 nucleotides are TGTGCCAGCAGCCCAGCCACAGATACGCAGTATTTT.

The chain has TRBV28 and TRBJ1-1; D is uncertain. From germline, CDR1 is MDHEN and CDR2 SYDVKM. The CDR3 runs 14 residues. The germline V and J ends were trimmed by 5 bases and 3 bases, with 13 bases remaining between them. CDR3: CASSRPGFYTEAFF. The CDR3 nucleotides read TGTGCCAGCAGTCGCCCAGGATTTTACACTGAAGCTTTCTTT.

The J gene is TRBJ2-1, the V gene TRBV28; D possibly uses TRBD1 or TRBD2 (5 bases each). Deletions cut 5 bases from V and 2 bases from J, with 16 bases between. The germline V gene encodes CDR1 MDHEN and CDR2 SYDVKM. The CDR3 spans 16 residues. The CDR3 loop reads CASSPSTGTPYNEQFF. CDR3 nucleotide sequence: TGTGCCAGCAGTCCCTCAACTGGGACGCCCTACAATGAGCAGTTCTTC.

The V call is TRBV6-6, the J call TRBJ1-1; D ambiguous. From germline, CDR1 is MNHNY and CDR2 SVGAGI (reference sequence). The V gene lost 4 bases and the J gene lost 4 bases, with 13 bases spanning the gap. The CDR3 has 14 amino acids. CDR3 DNA: TGTGCCAGCAGTTGGGTCAACCCCACCACTGAAGCTTTCTTT. This sequence encodes CASSWVNPTTEAFF.

The V gene is TRBV5-4, the J gene TRBJ1-6; D not certain. CDR3 size: 13 residues. CDR1 and CDR2 from the germline V gene are SGHNT and YYREEE (reference sequence). Deletions cut 4 bases from V and 10 bases from J, with 12 bases between. This CDR3 is CASSREKSSPLHF. The CDR3 region has the DNA TGTGCCAGCAGCCGGGAGAAGTCGTCACCCCTCCACTTT.

The V and J genes are TRBV19 and TRBJ2-2; possibly TRBD1 for D (6 bases). The germline V gene encodes CDR1 LNHDA and CDR2 SQIVND (reference sequence). Deletions cut 6 bases from V and 6 bases from J, with 11 bases between. The CDR3 sequence is 13 residues long. The DNA for the CDR3 is TGTGCCAGTAGCGTAGGGGGACCCGGGGAGCTGTTTTTT. Translating it yields CASSVGGPGELFF. Supplemented by reference TRBV19 and TRBJ2-2, the full variable domain reads DGGITQSPKYLFRKEGQNVTLSCEQNLNHDAMYWYRQDPGQGLRLIYYSQIVNDFQKGDIAEGYSVSREKKESFPLTVTSAQKNPTAFYLCASSVGGPGELFFGEGSRLTVL.

The rearrangement links TRBV12-1 to TRBJ2-7; the D segment call TRBD1 is taken from the table without a DNA check. TRBV12-1 is classified as a pseudogene. The CDR3 loop spans 12 amino acids. This CDR3 reads CASNRTGGEQYF. CDR3 DNA sequence: TGTGCCAGCAACAGGACAGGGGGCGAGCAGTACTTC.

The rearrangement uses TRBV28 and TRBJ1-2; no firm D call. The CDR3 has 12 amino acids. The germline CDR1 and CDR2 sequences are MDHEN and SYDVKM. Deletions cut 6 bases from V and 8 bases from J, with 13 bases between. CDR3 region: CASSLDVRGYTF. DNA for the CDR3: TGTGCCAGCAGCCTAGACGTTCGGGGCTACACCTTC.

CDR3 in amino acids: CSVVRQKRPYEQYF. CDR3 nucleotide sequence: TGCAGCGTTGTGAGGCAGAAAAGACCCTACGAGCAGTACTTC. The J gene is TRBJ2-7, the V gene TRBV29-1; no definite D call. The CDR3 runs to 14 residues. V was pared by 4 bases and J by 2 bases, with 15 bases between. Germline V CDR1 and CDR2: SQVTM, ANQGSEA.

The DNA for the CDR3 is TGTGCCATCCCCGGCGGGGGAGGGGCAAGGAATGAGCAGTTCTTC. Its protein product is CAIPGGGGARNEQFF. The V and J genes are TRBV7-9 and TRBJ2-1; 7 bases align to TRBD2. Unmatched junction bases numbered 16, after V lost 10 bases and J lost 7 bases. The CDR3 extends over 15 amino acids. Germline V gene lookup returns CDR1 SEHNR and CDR2 FQNEAQ (reference sequence).

The J gene is TRBJ1-2, the V gene TRBV28, with no clear D. Trimming cost V 2 bases and J 6 bases, with 7 bases left between them. Looked up from germline, CDR1 is MDHEN and CDR2 is SYDVKM. CDR3 length: 12 amino acids. CDR3 in amino acids: CASSLRGNGYTF. DNA for the CDR3: TGTGCCAGCAGTTTAAGAGGGAATGGCTACACCTTC.

V is TRBV30 and J is TRBJ2-7; 10 nucleotides agree with TRBD1. The germline CDR1 and CDR2 sequences are GTSNPN and SVGIG (reference sequence). V gave up 7 bases and J gave up 4 bases; unmatched junction bases: 7. This CDR3 has 13 amino acids. CDR3 nucleotide sequence: TGTGCCTTAGCTCGGGACAGGGGATACGAGCAGTACTTC. Amino acid sequence: CALARDRGYEQYF.

Notes on this clone: The same CDR3 also results from other DNA sequences found in this sample. The gene calls are TRBV7-2 and TRBJ1-1; weak D call: TRBD1 (5 bases). CDR3 length: 13 residues. The germline V gene encodes CDR1 SGHTA and CDR2 FQGNSA. The V end lost 5 bases, the J end lost 5 bases, and 12 bases lay between the germline ends. The CDR3 is CASSPRGGTEAFF. The CDR3, as DNA: TGTGCCAGCAGCCCTCGTGGGGGGACTGAAGCTTTCTTT.

The chain has TRBV20-1 and TRBJ2-7; D is unresolved. The CDR3 sequence is 11 residues long. Per germline, CDR1 DFQATT and CDR2 SNEGSKA (reference sequence). The germline V and J ends were trimmed by 3 bases and 5 bases, with 8 bases remaining between them. The CDR3 spells CSASLGHEQYF. In DNA, the CDR3 is TGCAGTGCTAGTTTAGGGCACGAGCAGTACTTC.

The V and J genes are TRBV7-9 and TRBJ2-7; D could derive from TRBD1 or TRBD2 (6 bases each). This CDR3 is 16 amino acids long. The V gene's germline CDR1 is SEHNR and CDR2 FQNEAQ (reference sequence). V was trimmed by 1 base and J by 2 bases, leaving 15 bases between them. This chain's CDR3 is CASSLGPARGAYEQYF. The CDR3 DNA follows: TGTGCCAGCAGCTTAGGTCCGGCTAGGGGGGCCTACGAGCAGTACTTC.

The chain recombines TRBV19 with TRBJ2-7; 8 nucleotides agree with TRBD1. The CDR3 is 16 residues long. Germline V gene sequence: CDR1 LNHDA, CDR2 SQIVND (reference sequence). With V trimmed by 9 bases and J by 2 bases, 15 bases remained unmatched. CDR3 coding DNA: TGTGCCAGCCACAACATTCGGACGGGACAGGCCTACGAGCAGTACTTC. Translation gives CASHNIRTGQAYEQYF.

J is TRBJ1-4 and V is TRBV6-1, with a tentative D call TRBD1 (6 bases). Looked up from germline, CDR1 is MNHNS and CDR2 is SASEGT. There are 14 residues in the CDR3. Trimming removed 4 bases from V and 6 bases from J, with 12 bases in between. The CDR3 spells CASSVRQGYEKLFF. CDR3 in DNA: TGTGCCAGCAGTGTCAGGCAGGGGTATGAAAAACTGTTTTTT.

The rearrangement joins TRBV19 to TRBJ1-5; tentative D call: TRBD1 (6 bases). Between the trimmed V and J ends, which lost 7 bases and 2 bases, there was a span of 15 bases. This CDR3 comprises 15 residues. The V gene's germline CDR1 is LNHDA and CDR2 SQIVND (reference sequence). The CDR3 protein is CASKNRGAGNQPQHF. The CDR3 DNA is TGTGCCAGTAAAAACCGGGGGGCTGGCAATCAGCCCCAGCATTTT. The full variable domain, completed using reference TRBV19 and TRBJ1-5, is DGGITQSPKYLFRKEGQNVTLSCEQNLNHDAMYWYRQDPGQGLRLIYYSQIVNDFQKGDIAEGYSVSREKKESFPLTVTSAQKNPTAFYLCASKNRGAGNQPQHFGDGTRLSIL.

The chain combines TRBV6-1 with TRBJ1-2, with D possibly TRBD1 on 5 matching bases. The CDR3 has 13 amino acids. Germline V gene lookup returns CDR1 MNHNS and CDR2 SASEGT. Trimming pared 10 bases from V and 3 bases from J, leaving 15 bases between. The CDR3 DNA sequence: TGTGCCACCCGGGACCCCCCTGACTATGGCTACACCTTC. Translated, it gives CATRDPPDYGYTF.

The rearrangement uses TRBV18 and TRBJ2-1; 9 bases are shared with TRBD2. The germline gives CDR1 KGHSH, CDR2 LQKENI. Trimming at V came to 3 bases and at J to 6 bases, leaving 15 bases not matched to a gene. The CDR3 consists of 18 residues. The DNA of the CDR3 is TGTGCCAGCTCACCCCTCCGAAGGGGGCGGGAGGGGTCCAATGAGCAGTTCTTC. Translation gives CASSPLRRGREGSNEQFF. The full variable domain, rest sourced from reference TRBV18 and TRBJ2-1, is NAGVMQNPRHLVRRRGQEARLRCSPMKGHSHVYWYRQLPEEGLKFMVYLQKENIIDESGMPKERFSAEFPKEGPSILRIQQVVRGDSAAYFCASSPLRRGREGSNEQFFGPGTRLTVL.

The rearrangement uses TRBV5-6 and TRBJ1-1, with a possible D match to TRBD1 (6 bases). Germline loops: CDR1 SGHDT, CDR2 YYEEEE. The germline V and J ends were trimmed by 4 bases and 4 bases, with 11 bases remaining between them. The CDR3 loop spans 13 amino acids. The CDR3 region is CASSPGTSTEAFF. CDR3 nucleotides: TGTGCCAGCAGCCCGGGGACAAGCACTGAAGCTTTCTTT.

The chain carries TRBV25-1 and TRBJ2-1, with a possible D match to TRBD2 (6 bases). The CDR3 totals 15 residues. CDR1 MGHDK and CDR2 SYGVNS come from the germline V gene. Deletions cut 1 base from V and 4 bases from J, with 11 bases between. CDR3 coding DNA: TGTGCCAGCAGTGAATTCGGCGGGGAATACAATGAGCAGTTCTTC. This encodes CASSEFGGEYNEQFF. Together with reference TRBV25-1 and TRBJ2-1, the CDR3 gives the full variable domain: EADIYQTPRYLVIGTGKKITLECSQTMGHDKMYWYQQDPGMELHLIHYSYGVNSTEKGDLSSESTVSRIRTEHFPLTLESARPSHTSQYLCASSEFGGEYNEQFFGPGTRLTVL.

The chain carries TRBV30 and TRBJ2-3, with 7 bases that match TRBD2. In germline, CDR1 is GTSNPN, CDR2 SVGIG (reference sequence). The CDR3 totals 15 residues. The ends lost 3 bases at V and 4 bases at J; junction bases unmatched: 10. This CDR3 is CAWRAQSAGADTQYF. In DNA form, the CDR3 reads TGTGCCTGGAGGGCACAATCGGCGGGGGCAGATACGCAGTATTTT.